The clone carrying this T cell receptor (beta chain) was observed a few times. Its antigen remains unidentified. The source of the sample is a study of vaccination and CD4 T cells after COVID-19. V lost 5 bases and J lost 4; bases outside the gene matches: 16. The CDR3 sequence is 18 residues long. Germline-derived CDR1 and CDR2 are SGHDT and YYEEEE. The treatment: approximately nine-day PBMC culture with coronavirus spike peptide pools or control peptides (ViraFEST assay). Oncomine TCR Beta short-read sequencing was applied to DNA from cultured CD4+ T cells. In TCRdb, the PCR reads were re-called with MiXCR into one record per CDR3 protein. Of around 13,000 distinct CDR3 sequences in the sample, 25% to 35% were seen once.

Sequenced: CD4+ T cells from blood, cultured in vitro. The rearrangement links TRBV5-6 to TRBJ2-2; 8 bases match TRBD1. The TCR originated in a human donor who had recovered from COVID-19. The CDR3 reads CASSRDRGGLRSTGELFF. The CDR3 nucleotides are TGTGCCAGCAGTCGAGACAGGGGAGGCCTCCGAAGCACCGGGGAGCTGTTTTTT.